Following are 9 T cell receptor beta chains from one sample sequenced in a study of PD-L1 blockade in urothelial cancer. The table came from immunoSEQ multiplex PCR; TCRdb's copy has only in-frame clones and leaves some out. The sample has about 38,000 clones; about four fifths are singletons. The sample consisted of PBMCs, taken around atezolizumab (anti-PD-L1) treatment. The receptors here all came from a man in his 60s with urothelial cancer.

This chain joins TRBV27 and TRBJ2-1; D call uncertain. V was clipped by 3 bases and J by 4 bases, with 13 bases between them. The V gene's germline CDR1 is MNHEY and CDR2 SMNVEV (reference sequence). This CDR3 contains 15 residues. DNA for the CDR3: TGTGCCAGCAGTTTGGTCGGAGATGGTTACAATGAGCAGTTCTTC. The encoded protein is CASSLVGDGYNEQFF.

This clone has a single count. The CDR3 sequence is CASHGTVREKLFF. The CDR3 region has the DNA TGTGCCAGCCACGGGACAGTTCGCGAAAAACTGTTTTTT. The chain joins TRBV6-1 to TRBJ1-4, with TRBD1 matching over 7 bases. V dropped 8 bases and J dropped 8; count of bases not matched to a gene: 8. The CDR3 has 13 residues. In germline, CDR1 is MNHNS, CDR2 SASEGT.

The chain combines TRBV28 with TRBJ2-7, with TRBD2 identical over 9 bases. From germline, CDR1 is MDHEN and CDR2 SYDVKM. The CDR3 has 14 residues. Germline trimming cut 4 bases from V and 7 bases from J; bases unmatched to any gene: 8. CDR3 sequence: CASSSPSGAREQYF. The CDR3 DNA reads TGTGCCAGCAGTTCCCCTAGCGGGGCGAGGGAGCAGTACTTC.

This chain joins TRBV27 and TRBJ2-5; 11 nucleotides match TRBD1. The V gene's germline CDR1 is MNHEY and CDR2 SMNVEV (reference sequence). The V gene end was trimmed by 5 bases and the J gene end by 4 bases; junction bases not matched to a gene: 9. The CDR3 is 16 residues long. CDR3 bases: TGTGCCAGCAGTCACCGGGACAGGGGGAGAGTAGAGACCCAGTACTTC. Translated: CASSHRDRGRVETQYF.

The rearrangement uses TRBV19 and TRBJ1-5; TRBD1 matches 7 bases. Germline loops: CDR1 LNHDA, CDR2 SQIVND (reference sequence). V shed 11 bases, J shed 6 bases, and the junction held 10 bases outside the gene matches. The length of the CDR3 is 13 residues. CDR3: CAVERGQSQPQHF. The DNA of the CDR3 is TGTGCCGTCGAGAGGGGGCAAAGTCAGCCCCAGCATTTT.

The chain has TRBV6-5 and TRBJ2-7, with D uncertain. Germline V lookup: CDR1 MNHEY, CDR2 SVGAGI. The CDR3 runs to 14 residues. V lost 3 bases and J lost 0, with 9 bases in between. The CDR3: CASSYRRSSYEQYF. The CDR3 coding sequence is TGTGCCAGCAGTTATCGTCGGAGCTCCTACGAGCAGTACTTC.

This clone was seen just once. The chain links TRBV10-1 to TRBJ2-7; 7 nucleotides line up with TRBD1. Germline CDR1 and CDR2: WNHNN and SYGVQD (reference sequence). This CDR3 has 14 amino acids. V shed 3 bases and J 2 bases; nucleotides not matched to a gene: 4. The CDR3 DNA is TGCGCCAGCAGTGACTCCGGGACAGCCTACGAGCAGTACTTC. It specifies CASSDSGTAYEQYF.

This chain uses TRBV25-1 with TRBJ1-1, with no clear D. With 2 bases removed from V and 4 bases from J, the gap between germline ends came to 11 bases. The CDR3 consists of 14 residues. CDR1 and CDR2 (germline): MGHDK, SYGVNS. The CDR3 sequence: CASSEGGISTEAFF. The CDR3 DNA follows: TGTGCCAGCAGTGAAGGAGGGATTAGCACTGAAGCTTTCTTT.

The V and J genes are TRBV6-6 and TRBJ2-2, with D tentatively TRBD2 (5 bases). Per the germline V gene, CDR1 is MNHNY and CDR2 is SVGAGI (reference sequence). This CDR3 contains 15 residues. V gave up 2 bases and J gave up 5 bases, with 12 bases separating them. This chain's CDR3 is CASSYRGRQTGELFF. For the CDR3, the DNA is TGTGCCAGCAGTTACCGAGGGCGGCAGACCGGGGAGCTGTTTTTT.